This T cell receptor (beta chain) was obtained from a study of post-analysis software for immune sequencing data. The wider study: Several disease courses (relapsing-remitting, secondary progressive and progressive-relapsing) of multiple sclerosis were included.

cDNA libraries of TCR beta carried unique molecular identifiers. One entry per CDR3 protein results from TCRdb running MiXCR on the PCR reads. The sample includes approximately 770,000 distinct CDR3 sequences, about half seen only once; the top ten take roughly 4.9%. The receptor was derived from a girl aged 5 to 17 with multiple sclerosis. Material for sequencing was blood.

The CDR3 nucleotides are TGTGCCAGCAGGAACCTAGCGGGAGATGGAGATACGCAGTATTTT. It encodes CASRNLAGDGDTQYF. This chain uses TRBV6-2 or TRBV6-3 with TRBJ2-3, with 10 bases fitting TRBD2. This CDR3 spans 15 amino acids. Trimming took 6 bases from V and 5 from J; bases not matched to a gene: 8. Germline values: CDR1 MNHEY, CDR2 SVGEGT.